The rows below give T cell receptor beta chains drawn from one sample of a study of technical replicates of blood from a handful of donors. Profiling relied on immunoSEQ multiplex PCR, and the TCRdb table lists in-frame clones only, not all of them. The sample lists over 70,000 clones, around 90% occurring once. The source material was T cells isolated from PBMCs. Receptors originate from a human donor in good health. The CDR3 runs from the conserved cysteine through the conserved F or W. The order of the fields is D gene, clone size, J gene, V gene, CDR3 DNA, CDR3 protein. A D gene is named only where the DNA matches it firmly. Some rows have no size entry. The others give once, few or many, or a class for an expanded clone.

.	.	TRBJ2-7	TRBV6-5	TGTGCCAGCAGTTACTCGCTACAGCTCTACGAGCAGTACTTC	CASSYSLQLYEQYF
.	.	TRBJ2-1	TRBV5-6	TGTGCCAGCAGCTGGGAGCGAGGATACAATGAGCAGTTCTTC	CASSWERGYNEQFF
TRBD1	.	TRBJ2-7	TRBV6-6	TGTGCCAGCAGTTACTCAGTGGGACAGGGTCACGAGCAGTACTTC	CASSYSVGQGHEQYF
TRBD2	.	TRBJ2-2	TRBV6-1	TGTGCCAGCAGGGAATTACTAGCGGGGGCCGGGGAGCTGTTTTTT	CASRELLAGAGELFF
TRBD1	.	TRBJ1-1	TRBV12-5	TGTGCTAGTGGTTCCCGGGGACAGGCCAACACTGAAGCTTTCTTT	CASGSRGQANTEAFF
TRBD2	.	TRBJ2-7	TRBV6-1	TGTGCCAGCAGTGAAGCCTCTAGCGGGGGGACGGGCGAGCAGTACTTC	CASSEASSGGTGEQYF
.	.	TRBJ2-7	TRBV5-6	TGTGCCAGCAGCTTACTACCCTCCTACGAGCAGTACTTC	CASSLLPSYEQYF
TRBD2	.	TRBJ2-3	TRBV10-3	TGTGCCATCAGTGAGACTAGCGGGAGCACAGATACGCAGTATTTT	CAISETSGSTDTQYF
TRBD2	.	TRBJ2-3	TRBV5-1	TGCGCCAGCAGCTTGGGTGGTCTAGCGGGAGCAGATACGCAGTATTTT	CASSLGGLAGADTQYF
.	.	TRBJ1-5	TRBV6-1	TGTGCCAGCAGCGGTGCGGGGGCTAGCAATCAGCCCCAGCATTTT	CASSGAGASNQPQHF
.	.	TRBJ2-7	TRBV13	TGTGCCAGCAGCTTAGAGAATAGCGCCTACGAGCAGTACTTC	CASSLENSAYEQYF
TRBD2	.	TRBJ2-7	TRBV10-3	TGTGCCACGGGACTAGCGGAGTACGAGCAGTACTTC	CATGLAEYEQYF
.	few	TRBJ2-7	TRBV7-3	TGTGCCAGCAGCCCAGGGGAATACAACGAGCAGTACTTC	CASSPGEYNEQYF
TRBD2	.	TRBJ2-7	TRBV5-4	TGTGCCAGCAGCTTGACTAGCGGAAACTCCTACGAGCAGTACTTC	CASSLTSGNSYEQYF
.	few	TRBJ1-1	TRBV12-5	TGTGCTAGTGGTTTGGGGAGGGGTGCGAACACTGAAGCTTTCTTT	CASGLGRGANTEAFF
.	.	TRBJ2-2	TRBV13	TGTGCCAGCAGCTTAGGGGCAGGGATGGCCGGGGAGCTGTTTTTT	CASSLGAGMAGELFF
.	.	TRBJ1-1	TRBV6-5	TGTGCCAGCGCCCCCCGTGAGGGCATGAACACTGAAGCTTTCTTT	CASAPREGMNTEAFF
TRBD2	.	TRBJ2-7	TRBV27	TGTGCCAGCAGTTTGATTAGCGGGAGAACTGGTGAGCAGTACTTC	CASSLISGRTGEQYF
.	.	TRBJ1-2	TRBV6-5	TGTGCCAGCACCTCCGGGGGGGTCTATGGCTACACCTTC	CASTSGGVYGYTF
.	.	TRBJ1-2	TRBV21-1	TGTGCCAGCAGCACCCGGGTTGGCGGTCCTTATGGCTACACCTTC	CASSTRVGGPYGYTF
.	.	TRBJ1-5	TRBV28	TGTGCCAGCATGATAGGAGGCAATCAGCCCCAGCATTTT	CASMIGGNQPQHF
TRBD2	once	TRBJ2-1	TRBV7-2	TGTGCCAGCAGCTTAGAAGCGGGAAAACACAATGAGCAGTTCTTC	CASSLEAGKHNEQFF
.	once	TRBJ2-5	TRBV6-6	TGTGCCAGCAGTTACGGCCGGGAGCAAGAGACCCAGTACTTC	CASSYGREQETQYF
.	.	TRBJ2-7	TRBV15	TGTGCCACCAGCAGAGCCATGTCCTACGAGCAGTACTTC	CATSRAMSYEQYF
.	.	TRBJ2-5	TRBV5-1	TGCGCCAGCAGCCCTCGGACAGGGAGGGGTGAGACCCAGTACTTC	CASSPRTGRGETQYF
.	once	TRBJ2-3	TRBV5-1	TGCGCCAGCAGCTTGGGTCTTTCCGGGATGCTAAAAGGAGATACGCAGTATTTT	CASSLGLSGMLKGDTQYF
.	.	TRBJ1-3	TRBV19	TGTGCCAGTAGTCCATCGGGTTTCTCTGGAAACACCATATATTTT	CASSPSGFSGNTIYF
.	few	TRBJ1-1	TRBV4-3	TGCGCCAGCAGCCAAGACGGGAACCTGAACACTGAAGCTTTCTTT	CASSQDGNLNTEAFF
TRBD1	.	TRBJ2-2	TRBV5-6	TGTGCCAGCAGCTTCCCTCAGCTAGCCCCAGGGGGTAGTCCCGGGGAGCTGTTTTTT	CASSFPQLAPGGSPGELFF
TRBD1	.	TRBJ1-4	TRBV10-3	TGTGCCATCAGCTGGGACAGGGCCGAGGAAAAACTGTTTTTT	CAISWDRAEEKLFF
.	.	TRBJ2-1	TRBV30	TGTGCCTGGAGTGTCCCCCTCCGGGGGAGTTTCAATGAGCAGTTCTTC	CAWSVPLRGSFNEQFF
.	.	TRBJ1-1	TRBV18	TGTGCCAGCTCACCATTAGCCAGGGGGAACACTGAAGCTTTCTTT	CASSPLARGNTEAFF
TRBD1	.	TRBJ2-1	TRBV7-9	TGTGCCAGCAGCCCTGATCACAGGGGAACTAATGAGCAGTTCTTC	CASSPDHRGTNEQFF
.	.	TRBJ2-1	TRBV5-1	TGCGCCAGCAGCTTGGAGGGGGACCTTAGATTTGTATTCAATGAGCAGTTCTTC	CASSLEGDLRFVFNEQFF
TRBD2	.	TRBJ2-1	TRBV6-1	TGTGCCAGCAGTGAAGGGCGGGAGTGGAGCAATGAGCAGTTCTTC	CASSEGREWSNEQFF
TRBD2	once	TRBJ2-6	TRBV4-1	TGCGCCAGCAGCCAAGGGCGGGAGGGTCCTGGAGCCAACGTCCTGACTTTC	CASSQGREGPGANVLTF
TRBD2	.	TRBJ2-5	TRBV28	TGTGCCACCTCCTTACTAGCGGGAGCCCAAGAGACCCAGTACTTC	CATSLLAGAQETQYF
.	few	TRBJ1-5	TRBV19	TGTGCCCCTCGGGGGGGGCCCCAGCATTTT	CAPRGGPQHF
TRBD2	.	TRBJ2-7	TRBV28	TGTGCCAGCAGTTTAGGGCTAGCGGGAGTAAGTGAGCAGTACTTC	CASSLGLAGVSEQYF